This TCR beta chain is from a study of blood T cell repertoires in COVID-19 (TCRdb year 2020). For the study in its entirety: The collaborator samples originated in the United States, Italy and Spain and spanned the acute and convalescent phases of COVID-19. The material from the prospective study consisted of cDNA or gDNA derived from T cells, B-cell-depleted T cells, or PBMCs. The dataset comprised deeply sampled blood TCRbeta repertoires from subjects exposed to, actively infected with, or recovered from COVID-19. The repertoires were released in a freely available public database meant as a resource for research on the immune response to SARS-CoV-2. The samples were drawn from two sources: the first 160 participants of the ongoing ImmuneRACE study, and 1,254 subjects contributed by 6 global collaborators. Nearly every sample came with metadata listing a de-identified subject ID, COVID-19 status, age in years and sex. Where available, HLA class I and class II types were taken from metadata supplied by the sample provider and were not determined by assay-based typing.

Measured from the cysteine to the phenylalanine, the CDR3 is 15 residues long. Just CDR3 DNA is preserved here, 45 bases in frame from base 1. Sequences LNHDA (CDR1) and SQIVND (CDR2) are obtained from the germline V gene (reference sequence). Trimmed from V: 5 bases; trimmed from J: 3 bases; junction bases lacking a gene match: 5. The immunoSEQ Assay, a bias-controlled multiplex PCR, was used to amplify TCRbeta CDR3 regions from genomic DNA. The authors processed their data as follows. The number of nucleated cells in each sample was estimated by amplification of reference gene primers within the assay. Sequence reads were collapsed and filtered to measure the absolute abundance of every unique TCRbeta CDR3 rearrangement. For each sample, productive Simpson clonality was calculated as the square root of Simpson's diversity index across productive rearrangements. In its TCRdb copy, this immuneACCESS table keeps in-frame sequences only and misses some clones. Where compared with another copy, unresolved V genes explain less than half of these, and the others have no known cause. Clonal size and the V and J genes are those of that table, whereas D and trimming came from the DNA. This sample has over 400,000 clones in its table, and about 85% of those were observed once. The top ten hold roughly 8% of the sample.

In the prospective study, participants were about 18 to 100 years old, resided in about two dozen geographic areas of the United States, and were enrolled through a virtual design. In the prospective study, participants were assigned to cohorts based on the clinical history participants reported in a screening survey and a study questionnaire. Recovered participants in ImmuneRACE Cohort 3 were defined by two consecutive negative NP/OP PCR tests, clearance by a healthcare professional, or resolution of symptoms. Each participant in the prospective study had whole blood, serum and a nasopharyngeal or oropharyngeal swab collected by mobile phlebotomists. Over a roughly 2-month period, participants in the prospective study had the option of providing additional blood draws and questionnaires. Before DNA extraction, prospective study blood samples were shipped either frozen or at room temperature. On this clone: Its antigen is currently not known. No per-base quality is available; no much larger clone lies one base away.

Overall results and qualifications from the work: Clinical and demographic metadata were provided uncurated, with the amount varying by source and participant.

The TCR comes from a woman aged 55-70 years who had recovered from COVID-19. The chain is encoded by TRBV19 joined to TRBJ2-1; 9 bases in between match TRBD1. The sample comprised PBMCs or T cells enriched from blood (not recorded which). The DNA sequence is as follows: TGTGCCAGTAGTCGCGTGGACAGGGGCTACAATGAGCAGTTCTTC. The encoded protein is CASSRVDRGYNEQFF.